This T cell receptor (beta chain) comes out of a study of technical replicates of blood from a handful of donors. The CDR3 covers 13 residues. Between the trimmed V and J ends, which lost 9 bases and 5 bases, there was a span of 14 bases. Germline loops: CDR1 LNHDA, CDR2 SQIVND (reference sequence). Assay: immunoSEQ multiplex PCR; the TCRdb copy retains only in-frame clones and omits some. The table has about 85,000 clones, around 94% seen once; the top ten hold about 0.4%. The sequencing input was T cells isolated from PBMCs. This sequence joins TRBV19 and TRBJ1-5, with TRBD1 as a possible D gene (5 bases). This TCR was sampled from a human donor in good health. CDR3 region: CASRVAEYQPQHF. CDR3 bases: TGTGCCAGCAGGGTTGCGGAGTATCAGCCCCAGCATTTT.